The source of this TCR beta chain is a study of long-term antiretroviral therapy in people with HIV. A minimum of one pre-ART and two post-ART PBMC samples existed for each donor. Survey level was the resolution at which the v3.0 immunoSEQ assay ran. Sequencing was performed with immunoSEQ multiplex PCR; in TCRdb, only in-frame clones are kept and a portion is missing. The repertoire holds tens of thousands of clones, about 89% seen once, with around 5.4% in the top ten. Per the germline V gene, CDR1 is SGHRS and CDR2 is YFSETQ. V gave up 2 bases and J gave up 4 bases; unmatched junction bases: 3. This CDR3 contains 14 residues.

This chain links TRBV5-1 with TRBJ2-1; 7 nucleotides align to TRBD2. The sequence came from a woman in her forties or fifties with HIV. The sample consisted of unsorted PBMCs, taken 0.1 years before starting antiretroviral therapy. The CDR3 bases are TGCGCCAGCAGCTTTGGGAGGGATTACAATGAGCAGTTCTTC. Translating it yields CASSFGRDYNEQFF.